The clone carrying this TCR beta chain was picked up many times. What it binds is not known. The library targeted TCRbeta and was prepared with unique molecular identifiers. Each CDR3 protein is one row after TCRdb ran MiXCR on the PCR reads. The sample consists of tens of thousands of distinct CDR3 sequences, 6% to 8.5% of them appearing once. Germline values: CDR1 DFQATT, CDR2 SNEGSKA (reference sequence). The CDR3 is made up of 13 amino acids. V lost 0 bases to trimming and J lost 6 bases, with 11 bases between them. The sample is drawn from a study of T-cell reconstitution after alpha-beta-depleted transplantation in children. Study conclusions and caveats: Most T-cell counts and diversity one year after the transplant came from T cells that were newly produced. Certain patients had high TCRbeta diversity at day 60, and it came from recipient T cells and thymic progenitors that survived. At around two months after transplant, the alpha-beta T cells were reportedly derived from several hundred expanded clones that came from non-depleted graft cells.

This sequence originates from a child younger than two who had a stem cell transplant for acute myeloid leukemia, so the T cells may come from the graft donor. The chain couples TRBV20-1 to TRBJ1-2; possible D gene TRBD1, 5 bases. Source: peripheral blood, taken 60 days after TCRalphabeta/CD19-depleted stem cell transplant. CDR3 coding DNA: TGCAGTGCTAGAGATCTAAGGGGAGATGGCTACACCTTC. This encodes CSARDLRGDGYTF.